The 22 T cell receptor beta chains below come from one sample, sequenced in a study of T cell responses to AZD1222 COVID-19 vaccine. Assay: immunoSEQ multiplex PCR; the TCRdb copy retains only in-frame clones and omits some. The sample yields some 150,000 clones, over 75% seen once. The sample consisted of peripheral blood, taken 28 days after the second AZD1222 dose. These receptors were collected from an adult who received the AZD1222 COVID-19 vaccine.

CDR3 amino acids: CAWSPQQGVYGYTF. The CDR3 DNA follows: TGTGCCTGGAGTCCGCAACAGGGGGTCTATGGCTACACCTTC. V is TRBV30 and J is TRBJ1-2; TRBD1 aligns across 8 bases. The CDR3 has 14 residues. The ends lost 2 bases at V and 4 bases at J; junction bases unmatched: 6. Per germline, CDR1 GTSNPN and CDR2 SVGIG (reference sequence).

This chain links TRBV6-5 with TRBJ1-1, with D maybe TRBD1 (6 bases). Germline values: CDR1 MNHEY, CDR2 SVGAGI. The CDR3 contains 16 residues. V was cut by 0 bases and J by 1 base, with 12 bases left in between. The CDR3 region has the DNA TGTGCCAGCAGTTACTCGGGGACAAGTCAGAACACTGAAGCTTTCTTT. It encodes CASSYSGTSQNTEAFF.

This clone showed up just once. The chain employs TRBV5-1 and TRBJ2-2; D is unresolved. Germline assignment: CDR1 SGHRS and CDR2 YFSETQ. This CDR3 has 13 amino acids. Trimming shortened V by 0 bases and J by 4 bases, and 4 bases separated the two germline ends. The CDR3 loop is CASSLGLTGELFF. CDR3 DNA: TGCGCCAGCAGCTTGGGGCTCACCGGGGAGCTGTTTTTT.

The CDR3 DNA reads as TGCAGTGCTAGTAGCTCGAGCTCCTACAATGAGCAGTTCTTC. The encoded protein is CSASSSSSYNEQFF. This rearrangement joins TRBV20-1 to TRBJ2-1; D gene uncertain. This CDR3 spans 14 amino acids. V lost 3 bases and J lost 0, with 9 bases in between. Germline CDR1 DFQATT, CDR2 SNEGSKA (reference sequence).

The genes are TRBV5-8 and TRBJ1-5; D is perhaps TRBD1 (6 bases). V shed 2 bases and J shed 3 bases, with 12 bases lying between them. CDR3 length equals 15 residues. Germline loops: CDR1 SGHTS, CDR2 YDEGEE. CDR3 in DNA: TGTGCCAGCAGCTTAGCCGGGACAAACAATCAGCCCCAGCATTTT. As protein: CASSLAGTNNQPQHF.

This sequence joins TRBV29-1 and TRBJ1-2, with a possible D match to TRBD1 (5 bases). The CDR3 length is 14 residues. The V end lost 2 bases, the J end lost 4 bases, and 14 bases lay between the germline ends. Germline V gene lookup returns CDR1 SQVTM and CDR2 ANQGSEA. The CDR3 bases are TGCAGCGTTGAACTTCCCGGGGGAATCTATGGCTACACCTTC. Protein: CSVELPGGIYGYTF.

DNA for the CDR3: TGTGCCAGCAGCTCGACAGGGGGCGACTACGAGCAGTACTTC. Amino acids: CASSSTGGDYEQYF. The genes are TRBV7-8 and TRBJ2-7; 10 bases agree with TRBD1. The ends lost 4 bases at V and 3 bases at J; junction bases unmatched: 3. The CDR3 is 14 amino acids. Germline V gene lookup returns CDR1 SGHVS and CDR2 FQNEAQ.

This chain joins TRBV29-1 and TRBJ1-2, with 7 nucleotides matching TRBD1. Looked up from germline, CDR1 is SQVTM and CDR2 is ANQGSEA. V lost 4 bases to trimming and J lost 7 bases; unmatched junction nucleotides: 21. The CDR3 length is 17 residues. CDR3 sequence: CSVVTHSQETGLGGYTF. The CDR3 DNA follows: TGCAGCGTTGTCACCCACTCCCAAGAGACAGGGTTGGGTGGCTACACCTTC.

The V and J genes are TRBV24-1 and TRBJ1-2; no definite D call. The CDR3 contains 14 residues. The V gene's germline CDR1 is KGHDR and CDR2 SFDVKD. The V end lost 1 base, the J end lost 4 bases, and 9 bases lay between the germline ends. The CDR3 reads CATSDFSTSYGYTF. The CDR3, as DNA: TGTGCCACCAGTGATTTTAGTACCAGCTATGGCTACACCTTC.

The chain couples TRBV7-2 to TRBJ2-7; perhaps D is TRBD1 or TRBD2 (5 bases each). V was clipped by 5 bases and J by 1 base, with 21 bases between them. Germline CDR1 reads SGHTA; CDR2 reads FQGNSA. This CDR3 is 17 amino acids long. The CDR3 region is CASSPSSPGLVSYEQYF. CDR3 in DNA: TGTGCCAGCAGCCCATCTTCCCCGGGGCTTGTATCCTACGAGCAGTACTTC.

This chain uses TRBV4-1 with TRBJ2-1; 8 positions agree with TRBD1. The CDR3 covers 15 residues. V gave up 5 bases and J gave up 3 bases; unmatched junction bases: 6. Germline lookup yields CDR1 MGHRA and CDR2 YSYEKL. CDR3 in DNA: TGCGCCAGCAGCGTAGGACAGGGTCTCTACAATGAGCAGTTCTTC. This translates into CASSVGQGLYNEQFF.

V and J are TRBV14 and TRBJ1-1; D gene unclear. In germline, CDR1 is SGHDN, CDR2 FVKESK. V was trimmed by 1 base and J by 1 base, leaving 4 bases between them. The CDR3 extends over 13 amino acids. For the CDR3, the DNA is TGTGCCAGCAGCCAAGTCCCGAACACTGAAGCTTTCTTT. Encoded protein: CASSQVPNTEAFF.

This rearrangement joins TRBV29-1 to TRBJ2-2, with 10 bases identical to TRBD1. V was clipped by 5 bases and J by 5 bases; unmatched bases: 8. Per the germline V gene, CDR1 is SQVTM and CDR2 is ANQGSEA. CDR3 size: 15 residues. This CDR3 reads CSVLKDRGRTGELFF. The CDR3 DNA reads as TGCAGCGTTCTCAAGGACAGGGGGAGGACCGGGGAGCTGTTTTTT.

The CDR3 nucleotides are TGTGCCAGTAGTATATCTGGCAGATTGGTATCTGGGGCCAACGTCCTGACTTTC. It yields the protein CASSISGRLVSGANVLTF. The rearrangement uses TRBV19 and TRBJ2-6; D is undetermined. The CDR3 totals 18 residues. V was pared by 2 bases and J by 1 base, with 15 bases between. The germline CDR1 and CDR2 sequences are LNHDA and SQIVND (reference sequence).

The rearrangement uses TRBV7-9 and TRBJ1-5, with no clear D. The CDR3 runs 14 residues. Germline CDR1 reads SEHNR; CDR2 reads FQNEAQ (reference sequence). Trimming removed 6 bases from V and 3 bases from J, with 12 bases in between. CDR3 loop: CASSNKGFNQPQHF. DNA for the CDR3: TGTGCCAGCAGTAATAAGGGCTTCAATCAGCCCCAGCATTTT.

V usage is TRBV28 and J usage is TRBJ2-3; D unclear. V lost 4 bases and J lost 2, with 13 bases in between. The length of the CDR3 is 15 residues. Germline CDR1 reads MDHEN; CDR2 reads SYDVKM. The chain's CDR3 is CASSSVRGITDTQYF. In DNA, the CDR3 is TGTGCCAGCAGTTCCGTCCGCGGAATCACAGATACGCAGTATTTT.

The chain employs TRBV7-9 and TRBJ2-4, with TRBD2 as a possible D gene (5 bases). The V and J ends lost 5 bases and 9 bases respectively, with 17 bases between them. Germline V gene data show CDR1 as SEHNR and CDR2 as FQNEAQ (reference sequence). The CDR3 sequence is 14 residues long. CDR3 region: CASSLSGSGGIQYF. The CDR3 nucleotides read TGTGCCAGCAGCCTCTCGGGGTCCGGTGGCATTCAGTACTTC. The full variable domain, its missing parts supplied by reference TRBV7-9 and TRBJ2-4, is DTGVSQNPRHKITKRGQNVTFRCDPISEHNRLYWYRQTLGQGPEFLTYFQNEAQLEKSRLLSDRFSAERPKGSFSTLEIQRTEQGDSAMYLCASSLSGSGGIQYFGAGTRLSVL.

This sequence joins TRBV6-5 and TRBJ1-4; D not resolved. Trimming shortened V by 8 bases and J by 8 bases, and 18 bases separated the two germline ends. Germline CDR1 and CDR2: MNHEY and SVGAGI. This CDR3 region has 14 residues. In DNA form, the CDR3 reads TGTGCCAGCTCGGGAGGTATGGAATGGGAAAAACTGTTTTTT. Translating it yields CASSGGMEWEKLFF.

This clone was seen only once. This chain connects TRBV5-1 to TRBJ2-1; possibly TRBD2 for D (5 bases). The length of the CDR3 is 13 residues. The germline V gene has CDR1 SGHRS and CDR2 YFSETQ. Trimming took off 5 bases at V and 4 bases at J, with 10 bases between the two ends. CDR3 DNA: TGCGCCAGCAGGGACTTGGATTACAATGAGCAGTTCTTC. It encodes CASRDLDYNEQFF. The variable domain in full, completed from reference TRBV5-1 and TRBJ2-1, reads KAGVTQTPRYLIKTRGQQVTLSCSPISGHRSVSWYQQTPGQGLQFLFEYFSETQRNKGNFPGRFSGRQFSNSRSEMNVSTLELGDSALYLCASRDLDYNEQFFGPGTRLTVL.

The J gene is TRBJ2-2, the V gene TRBV5-1; D is undetermined. Germline-derived CDR1 and CDR2 are SGHRS and YFSETQ. The CDR3 is 15 residues long. V lost 1 base to trimming and J lost 0 bases, with 7 bases between them. Written as DNA, the CDR3 is TGCGCCAGCAGCTTGCGGCAAGCGAACACCGGGGAGCTGTTTTTT. Protein: CASSLRQANTGELFF.

The chain uses TRBV2 and TRBJ1-2, with TRBD1 matching over 9 bases. The CDR3 is 14 amino acids. V lost 4 bases, J lost 9 bases, and 9 bases stayed unmatched. Germline-derived CDR1 and CDR2 are SNHLY and FYNNEI. This chain's CDR3 is CASSAQTGGWSYTF. The CDR3 nucleotides read TGTGCCAGCAGTGCCCAGACAGGGGGATGGAGCTACACCTTC.

This chain links TRBV7-9 with TRBJ2-7; D might be TRBD2 (6 bases). V was shortened by 0 bases and J by 3 bases, with 9 bases between the two germline ends. This CDR3 contains 14 residues. Germline assignment: CDR1 SEHNR and CDR2 FQNEAQ (reference sequence). The CDR3 coding sequence is TGTGCCAGCAGCTTAGCAGGCGGGATCTACGAGCAGTACTTC. This gives the protein CASSLAGGIYEQYF. The complete variable domain, with remaining parts taken from reference TRBV7-9 and TRBJ2-7, reads DTGVSQNPRHKITKRGQNVTFRCDPISEHNRLYWYRQTLGQGPEFLTYFQNEAQLEKSRLLSDRFSAERPKGSFSTLEIQRTEQGDSAMYLCASSLAGGIYEQYFGPGTRLTVT.